These T cell receptor beta chains were read from a single sample in a study of blood T cell repertoires in COVID-19. Clones were read by immunoSEQ multiplex PCR, and TCRdb kept only the in-frame ones, dropping some. This sample has approximately 400,000 clones, with around 92% found just once. Sample: peripheral blood. These receptor sequences come from a man aged 35-49 years with acute or convalescent COVID-19. Both conserved end residues are part of each CDR3. The D gene is left open where the match is weak. Clone size is shown for a subset of rows, as once, few, many or a class of expanded clone.

d_gene: NA; j_gene: TRBJ1-6; abundance: NA; v_gene: TRBV5-1; CDR3aa: CASSLASVSQLRHSPLHF; CDR3nt: TGCGCCAGCAGCTTGGCCTCTGTCAGTCAATTGCGGCATTCACCCCTCCACTTT
d_gene: NA; j_gene: TRBJ1-3; abundance: NA; v_gene: TRBV28; CDR3aa: CASSLWGPDINTIYF; CDR3nt: TGTGCCAGCAGTTTATGGGGGCCCGACATCAACACCATATATTTT
d_gene: NA; j_gene: TRBJ1-4; abundance: NA; v_gene: TRBV28; CDR3aa: CASSPILPASANEKLFF; CDR3nt: TGTGCCAGCAGTCCAATACTCCCCGCCTCGGCTAATGAAAAACTGTTTTTT
d_gene: NA; j_gene: TRBJ1-4; abundance: NA; v_gene: TRBV18; CDR3aa: CASSPPGGSGEKLFF; CDR3nt: TGTGCCAGCTCACCACCGGGAGGTAGTGGTGAAAAACTGTTTTTT
d_gene: TRBD1; j_gene: TRBJ1-1; abundance: NA; v_gene: TRBV29-1; CDR3aa: CSGHRGNTEAFF; CDR3nt: TGCAGCGGTCACAGGGGGAACACTGAAGCTTTCTTT
d_gene: NA; j_gene: TRBJ1-5; abundance: once; v_gene: TRBV28; CDR3aa: CASNTPAGSNQPQHF; CDR3nt: TGTGCCAGCAACACCCCGGCAGGAAGCAATCAGCCCCAGCATTTT
d_gene: NA; j_gene: TRBJ1-1; abundance: NA; v_gene: TRBV14; CDR3aa: CASSQEELAEAFF; CDR3nt: TGTGCCAGCAGCCAAGAAGAATTAGCTGAAGCTTTCTTT
d_gene: NA; j_gene: TRBJ2-7; abundance: NA; v_gene: TRBV6-5; CDR3aa: CASRSAGFFGQYF; CDR3nt: TGTGCCAGCAGGTCGGCAGGTTTCTTCGGGCAGTACTTC
d_gene: NA; j_gene: TRBJ1-2; abundance: NA; v_gene: TRBV28; CDR3aa: CASSPGQRGYTF; CDR3nt: TGTGCCAGCAGCCCCGGACAGCGTGGCTACACCTTC
d_gene: NA; j_gene: TRBJ1-2; abundance: NA; v_gene: TRBV27; CDR3aa: CASSLSPQGSSHGYTF; CDR3nt: TGTGCCAGCAGTTTATCGCCCCAGGGGAGTTCGCATGGCTACACCTTC
d_gene: NA; j_gene: TRBJ1-4; abundance: NA; v_gene: TRBV6-1; CDR3aa: CASSETRGDEKLFF; CDR3nt: TGTGCCAGCAGTGAAACCAGGGGCGATGAAAAACTGTTTTTT
d_gene: NA; j_gene: TRBJ2-3; abundance: NA; v_gene: TRBV19; CDR3aa: CASSIIQDLTDTQYF; CDR3nt: TGTGCCAGTAGTATAATACAGGACCTCACAGATACGCAGTATTTT
d_gene: NA; j_gene: TRBJ1-4; abundance: NA; v_gene: TRBV18; CDR3aa: CASSPFGGANNEKLFF; CDR3nt: TGTGCCAGCTCACCATTTGGGGGGGCGAATAATGAAAAACTGTTTTTT
d_gene: TRBD1; j_gene: TRBJ1-1; abundance: NA; v_gene: TRBV7-9; CDR3aa: CASSELTGATEAFF; CDR3nt: TGTGCCAGCAGCGAACTTACAGGGGCCACTGAAGCTTTCTTT
d_gene: NA; j_gene: TRBJ1-1; abundance: NA; v_gene: TRBV5-1; CDR3aa: CASSLGPTNTEAFF; CDR3nt: TGCGCCAGCAGCTTGGGGCCAACAAACACTGAAGCTTTCTTT
d_gene: NA; j_gene: TRBJ1-4; abundance: NA; v_gene: TRBV28; CDR3aa: CASSFTPGHELRREKLFF; CDR3nt: TGTGCCAGCAGTTTCACTCCTGGCCACGAGTTAAGGCGGGAAAAACTGTTTTTT
d_gene: TRBD2; j_gene: TRBJ2-7; abundance: NA; v_gene: TRBV4-1; CDR3aa: CASSHVKLGLAGKQYF; CDR3nt: TGCGCCAGCAGCCACGTCAAGCTGGGTTTAGCGGGGAAGCAGTACTTC
d_gene: TRBD2; j_gene: TRBJ2-3; abundance: NA; v_gene: TRBV6-5; CDR3aa: CASRAGSDTDTQYF; CDR3nt: TGTGCCAGCAGAGCGGGAAGCGACACAGATACGCAGTATTTT
d_gene: TRBD1; j_gene: TRBJ2-3; abundance: NA; v_gene: TRBV19; CDR3aa: CASSSRQGEKDTQYF; CDR3nt: TGTGCCAGTAGTTCTCGACAGGGGGAGAAGGATACGCAGTATTTT
d_gene: TRBD2; j_gene: TRBJ2-3; abundance: NA; v_gene: TRBV24-1; CDR3aa: CATSDPQAGLDTQYF; CDR3nt: TGTGCCACCAGTGACCCCCAAGCGGGATTGGATACGCAGTATTTT
d_gene: NA; j_gene: TRBJ2-1; abundance: NA; v_gene: TRBV7-3; CDR3aa: CASSLTRRGALNEQFF; CDR3nt: TGTGCCAGCAGCTTAACACGCAGGGGAGCCTTAAATGAGCAGTTCTTC
d_gene: TRBD1; j_gene: TRBJ2-7; abundance: few; v_gene: TRBV19; CDR3aa: CASSPGQDSYEQYF; CDR3nt: TGTGCCAGTAGTCCGGGACAGGACTCCTACGAGCAGTACTTC
d_gene: TRBD2; j_gene: TRBJ2-2; abundance: NA; v_gene: TRBV3-1/TRBV3-2; CDR3aa: CASRDPYPSGGDWPGELFF; CDR3nt: TGTGCCAGCAGGGACCCCTACCCTAGCGGGGGGGATTGGCCCGGGGAGCTGTTTTTT
d_gene: NA; j_gene: TRBJ2-5; abundance: NA; v_gene: TRBV9; CDR3aa: CASSVFGNQETQYF; CDR3nt: TGTGCCAGCAGCGTATTCGGTAATCAAGAGACCCAGTACTTC
d_gene: NA; j_gene: TRBJ1-2; abundance: NA; v_gene: TRBV19; CDR3aa: CASEDGNYGYTF; CDR3nt: TGTGCCAGTGAAGACGGGAACTATGGCTACACCTTC
d_gene: NA; j_gene: TRBJ2-7; abundance: NA; v_gene: TRBV29-1; CDR3aa: CSVVPADSALYEQYF; CDR3nt: TGCAGCGTCGTCCCGGCCGACAGTGCCTTGTACGAGCAGTACTTC
d_gene: NA; j_gene: TRBJ2-7; abundance: NA; v_gene: TRBV24-1; CDR3aa: CATSVRSREQYF; CDR3nt: TGTGCCACCAGTGTTCGGTCCCGGGAGCAGTACTTC
d_gene: TRBD2; j_gene: TRBJ2-1; abundance: NA; v_gene: TRBV9; CDR3aa: CASSDAGTIPNNEQFF; CDR3nt: TGTGCCAGCAGCGACGCCGGGACTATACCAAACAATGAGCAGTTCTTC
d_gene: NA; j_gene: TRBJ2-1; abundance: few; v_gene: TRBV6-2/TRBV6-3; CDR3aa: CASSTGTPGNEQFF; CDR3nt: TGTGCCAGCAGCACCGGGACTCCAGGCAATGAGCAGTTCTTC
d_gene: TRBD2; j_gene: TRBJ2-7; abundance: once; v_gene: TRBV6-6; CDR3aa: CASSYSQRDFRTEQYF; CDR3nt: TGTGCCAGCAGTTACTCCCAGCGGGACTTCCGCACCGAGCAGTACTTC
d_gene: TRBD1; j_gene: TRBJ2-3; abundance: NA; v_gene: TRBV6-6; CDR3aa: CASSPGQEPDTQYF; CDR3nt: TGTGCCAGCAGTCCGGGACAGGAGCCAGATACGCAGTATTTT
d_gene: TRBD1; j_gene: TRBJ1-4; abundance: NA; v_gene: TRBV6-5; CDR3aa: CASSYSGRGYNEKLFF; CDR3nt: TGTGCCAGCAGTTACTCCGGCAGGGGGTATAATGAAAAACTGTTTTTT
d_gene: NA; j_gene: TRBJ1-2; abundance: NA; v_gene: TRBV28; CDR3aa: CASSLRFSRDYGYTF; CDR3nt: TGTGCCAGCAGTTTACGTTTTTCTCGTGACTATGGCTACACCTTC
d_gene: TRBD2; j_gene: TRBJ2-1; abundance: once; v_gene: TRBV5-4; CDR3aa: CASSLLAGGYNEQFF; CDR3nt: TGTGCCAGCAGCTTACTAGCGGGAGGTTACAATGAGCAGTTCTTC
d_gene: TRBD2; j_gene: TRBJ2-7; abundance: NA; v_gene: TRBV5-1; CDR3aa: CASSPRTSDRLHEQYF; CDR3nt: TGCGCCAGCAGCCCGAGGACTAGCGATAGATTGCACGAGCAGTACTTC
d_gene: TRBD1; j_gene: TRBJ2-1; abundance: NA; v_gene: TRBV18; CDR3aa: CASSPGQGYNEQFF; CDR3nt: TGTGCCAGCTCACCGGGACAGGGGTACAATGAGCAGTTCTTC
d_gene: NA; j_gene: TRBJ1-6; abundance: NA; v_gene: TRBV15; CDR3aa: CATSRDRSQGSSSPLHF; CDR3nt: TGTGCCACCAGCAGAGATAGATCTCAGGGATCGAGTTCACCCCTCCACTTT
d_gene: NA; j_gene: TRBJ2-7; abundance: NA; v_gene: TRBV30; CDR3aa: CAWTSIYEQYF; CDR3nt: TGTGCCTGGACTAGCATCTACGAGCAGTACTTC
d_gene: NA; j_gene: TRBJ1-5; abundance: NA; v_gene: TRBV19; CDR3aa: CASTPAGEGDQPQHF; CDR3nt: TGTGCCAGTACCCCCGCAGGGGAGGGGGATCAGCCCCAGCATTTT
d_gene: TRBD1; j_gene: TRBJ1-2; abundance: few; v_gene: TRBV29-1; CDR3aa: CSVLVGGDYGYTF; CDR3nt: TGCAGCGTTCTAGTAGGGGGCGACTATGGCTACACCTTC
d_gene: NA; j_gene: TRBJ2-7; abundance: NA; v_gene: TRBV2; CDR3aa: CASSEAGPAIFEQYF; CDR3nt: TGTGCCAGCAGTGAGGCAGGGCCAGCTATTTTCGAGCAGTACTTC
d_gene: TRBD2; j_gene: TRBJ2-2; abundance: NA; v_gene: TRBV11-3; CDR3aa: CASSSPGREGYGELFF; CDR3nt: TGTGCCAGCAGCTCCCCTGGGCGGGAGGGCTACGGGGAGCTGTTTTTT
d_gene: NA; j_gene: TRBJ1-1; abundance: NA; v_gene: TRBV3-1/TRBV3-2; CDR3aa: CASSLYRNTEAFF; CDR3nt: TGTGCCAGCAGCCTTTATCGGAACACTGAAGCTTTCTTT
d_gene: NA; j_gene: TRBJ1-1; abundance: NA; v_gene: TRBV6-6; CDR3aa: CASSYVQGTHEAFF; CDR3nt: TGTGCCAGCAGTTACGTCCAGGGAACCCATGAAGCTTTCTTT
d_gene: TRBD1; j_gene: TRBJ1-2; abundance: NA; v_gene: TRBV11-2; CDR3aa: CASSPTGDYGYTF; CDR3nt: TGTGCCAGCAGCCCGACAGGGGACTATGGCTACACCTTC
d_gene: TRBD1; j_gene: TRBJ1-2; abundance: NA; v_gene: TRBV27; CDR3aa: CASSPGQTNYGYTF; CDR3nt: TGTGCCAGCAGTCCGGGACAGACTAACTATGGCTACACCTTC
d_gene: TRBD1; j_gene: TRBJ2-2; abundance: NA; v_gene: TRBV6-5; CDR3aa: CASSLDRGGTGELFF; CDR3nt: TGTGCCAGCAGTTTAGACAGGGGTGGCACCGGGGAGCTGTTTTTT
d_gene: TRBD1; j_gene: TRBJ2-1; abundance: NA; v_gene: TRBV27; CDR3aa: CASRRDRDAEQFF; CDR3nt: TGTGCCAGCAGGAGAGACAGGGATGCTGAGCAGTTCTTC
d_gene: TRBD1; j_gene: TRBJ1-5; abundance: NA; v_gene: TRBV28; CDR3aa: CASSLYWTGGGQPQHF; CDR3nt: TGTGCCAGCAGTCTCTATTGGACAGGGGGCGGTCAGCCCCAGCATTTT
d_gene: NA; j_gene: TRBJ1-4; abundance: NA; v_gene: TRBV18; CDR3aa: CASSLSEGEQLFF; CDR3nt: TGTGCCAGCTCACTATCGGAGGGCGAGCAACTGTTTTTT
d_gene: NA; j_gene: TRBJ1-4; abundance: NA; v_gene: TRBV6-1; CDR3aa: CASSESGGGKLFF; CDR3nt: TGTGCCAGCAGTGAATCGGGCGGGGGGAAACTGTTTTTT
d_gene: TRBD2; j_gene: TRBJ2-3; abundance: NA; v_gene: TRBV11-2; CDR3aa: CASSQVAGGNRNTQYF; CDR3nt: TGTGCCAGCAGCCAAGTAGCGGGGGGCAACAGAAATACGCAGTATTTT
d_gene: TRBD1; j_gene: TRBJ1-1; abundance: NA; v_gene: TRBV6-4; CDR3aa: CASKQGAQDTEAFF; CDR3nt: TGTGCCAGCAAGCAGGGGGCGCAGGACACTGAAGCTTTCTTT
d_gene: TRBD1; j_gene: TRBJ1-1; abundance: NA; v_gene: TRBV27; CDR3aa: CASSLPQGVAFF; CDR3nt: TGTGCCAGCAGTTTACCTCAGGGGGTAGCTTTCTTT
d_gene: NA; j_gene: TRBJ2-5; abundance: NA; v_gene: TRBV12-3/TRBV12-4; CDR3aa: CASSFSVTQYF; CDR3nt: TGTGCCAGCAGTTTTTCGGTGACCCAGTACTTC
d_gene: NA; j_gene: TRBJ1-5; abundance: NA; v_gene: TRBV4-2; CDR3aa: CASSQDKIDQPQHF; CDR3nt: TGTGCCAGCAGCCAGGACAAGATTGATCAGCCCCAGCATTTT
d_gene: TRBD1; j_gene: TRBJ2-7; abundance: NA; v_gene: TRBV7-2; CDR3aa: CASSLGTGSYEQYF; CDR3nt: TGTGCCAGCAGCTTGGGGACAGGTAGCTACGAGCAGTACTTC
d_gene: TRBD2; j_gene: TRBJ2-1; abundance: NA; v_gene: TRBV5-1; CDR3aa: CASQRDSSPNEQFF; CDR3nt: TGCGCCAGCCAGCGGGACTCCTCCCCCAATGAGCAGTTCTTC
d_gene: TRBD1; j_gene: TRBJ1-2; abundance: NA; v_gene: TRBV29-1; CDR3aa: CSVGDRGVGYTF; CDR3nt: TGCAGCGTCGGTGACAGGGGGGTTGGCTACACCTTC